This TCR beta chain was sequenced for a study of blood T cell repertoires in COVID-19. About the study: The United States, Italy and Spain were the sources of the acute and convalescent COVID-19 samples. Nucleic acid was either cDNA or gDNA, and it came from T cells, B-cell-depleted T cells, or PBMCs.

V was pared by 0 bases and J by 5 bases, with 12 bases of the junction left unmatched. Germline values: CDR1 LGHDT, CDR2 YNNKEL (reference sequence). The CDR3 is 17 residues long. Per the original methods: How many nucleated cells were present was estimated from reference gene primer amplification. Profiled with immunoSEQ multiplex PCR; TCRdb holds only in-frame clones, not every one. V and J calls and clone size are given by that table; D and trimming were obtained from the DNA. The repertoire has 60,000 or so clones, 90% of them found once; the top ten carry 10% to 15%. This chain joins TRBV3-1 (or the pseudogene TRBV3-2) and TRBJ1-1; 7 nucleotides match TRBD1. The receptor's source is a man in his 60s with active COVID-19. The sequenced sample was peripheral blood. CDR3 protein: CASSQDLLGGAFTEAFF. CDR3 coding DNA: TGTGCCAGCAGCCAAGATCTGTTAGGGGGCGCTTTTACTGAAGCTTTCTTT.